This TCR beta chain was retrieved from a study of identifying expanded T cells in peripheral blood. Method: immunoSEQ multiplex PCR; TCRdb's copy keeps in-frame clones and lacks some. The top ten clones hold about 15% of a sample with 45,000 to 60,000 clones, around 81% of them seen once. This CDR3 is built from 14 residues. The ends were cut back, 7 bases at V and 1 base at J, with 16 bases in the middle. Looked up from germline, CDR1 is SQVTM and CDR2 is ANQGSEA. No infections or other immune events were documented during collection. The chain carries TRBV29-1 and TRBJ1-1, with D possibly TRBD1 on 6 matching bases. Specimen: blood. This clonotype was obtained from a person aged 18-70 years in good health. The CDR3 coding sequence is TGCAGCGGTAGGGATGGGGGACAGAACACTGAAGCTTTCTTT. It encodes CSGRDGGQNTEAFF.